This is a list of T cell receptor beta chains from one sample in a study of shared clonotypes between healthy human individuals. Sequencing used immunoSEQ multiplex PCR; TCRdb keeps in-frame clones, though not all of them. Of millions of clones detected, roughly nine tenths appear once; the ten largest clones hold roughly 0.14%. Sequencing was performed on naive CD4+ T cells sorted from blood. The receptors derive from a young man in good health. CDR3s include the opening cysteine and the closing phenylalanine or tryptophan. D genes are given only for firm matches. Not all rows give a size; the values are once, few, many and, for expanded clones, a class.

d_call | clone_size | j_call | v_call | cdr3_aa | cdr3_nt
TRBD2 | NA | TRBJ2-7 | TRBV7-9 | CASSRLAGGSYEQYF | TGTGCCAGCAGTCGACTAGCGGGAGGTTCCTACGAGCAGTACTTC
NA | NA | TRBJ2-1 | TRBV6-4 | CASLGTTGSSYNEQFF | TGTGCCAGCTTGGGTACGACTGGTAGCTCCTACAATGAGCAGTTCTTC
TRBD1 | NA | TRBJ1-4 | TRBV30 | CAWSGRGPRRSDSEKLFF | TGTGCCTGGAGTGGCAGGGGGCCCCGGCGATCGGATAGTGAAAAACTGTTTTTT
NA | NA | TRBJ2-7 | TRBV6-6 | CASSGDKDYEQYF | TGTGCCAGCAGTGGCGACAAGGACTACGAGCAGTACTTC
NA | NA | TRBJ2-1 | TRBV11-3 | CASSLEGDEQFF | TGTGCCAGCAGCTTGGAGGGGGATGAGCAGTTCTTC
NA | once | TRBJ2-7 | TRBV5-1 | CASSLAIGSYEQYF | TGCGCCAGCAGCTTGGCCATCGGGTCCTACGAGCAGTACTTC
TRBD1 | NA | TRBJ2-3 | TRBV6-1 | CASRRTGGTDTQYF | TGTGCCAGCAGGCGGACAGGCGGCACAGATACGCAGTATTTT
TRBD1 | NA | TRBJ1-6 | TRBV6-1 | CASSVGQGYSSSYNSPLHF | TGTGCCAGCAGTGTAGGACAGGGTTACTCCAGCTCCTATAATTCACCCCTCCACTTT
TRBD1 | NA | TRBJ2-3 | TRBV6-1 | CASRTGQGGSGTQYF | TGTGCCAGCAGGACCGGACAGGGGGGTTCAGGGACGCAGTATTTT
NA | NA | TRBJ1-5 | TRBV5-1 | CASSLTGGGNQPQHF | TGCGCCAGCAGCTTGACCGGGGGCGGCAATCAGCCCCAGCATTTT
NA | NA | TRBJ1-1 | TRBV7-8 | CASSSTGSGVNTEAFF | TGTGCCAGCAGCAGTACAGGGTCCGGGGTGAACACTGAAGCTTTCTTT
NA | NA | TRBJ1-2 | TRBV19 | CASSVLKDTTGYTF | TGTGCCAGTAGTGTCCTCAAGGACACCACCGGCTACACCTTC
NA | NA | TRBJ1-4 | TRBV11-2 | CASSLPGNEKLFF | TGTGCCAGCAGCTTACCCGGAAATGAAAAACTGTTTTTT
NA | NA | TRBJ2-7 | TRBV7-2 | CASSLAGDSFYEQYF | TGTGCCAGCAGCTTAGCGGGAGATTCATTCTACGAGCAGTACTTC
NA | NA | TRBJ1-1 | TRBV20-1 | CSAWGRTEAFF | TGCAGTGCTTGGGGGCGCACTGAAGCTTTCTTT
NA | NA | TRBJ2-7 | TRBV5-1 | CASSLEGGSLFYEQYF | TGCGCCAGCAGCTTGGAAGGGGGGTCCTTGTTCTACGAGCAGTACTTC
NA | NA | TRBJ2-6 | TRBV19 | CASSIQGLAGANVLTF | TGTGCCAGTAGTATTCAAGGGCTTGCGGGGGCCAACGTCCTGACTTTC
NA | NA | TRBJ2-4 | TRBV11-2 | CASRRDLAKNIQYF | TGTGCCAGCAGGCGCGATCTAGCCAAAAACATTCAGTACTTC
NA | NA | TRBJ1-2 | TRBV29-1 | CSVETLTYGYTF | TGCAGCGTTGAAACTCTGACCTATGGCTACACCTTC
NA | NA | TRBJ1-4 | TRBV18 | CASSPRQKTNEKLFF | TGTGCCAGCTCACCCAGACAGAAAACTAATGAAAAACTGTTTTTT
TRBD2 | NA | TRBJ2-1 | TRBV5-1 | CATKRLAGEDEQFF | TGCGCCACCAAACGTCTAGCGGGAGAGGATGAGCAGTTCTTC
NA | NA | TRBJ1-6 | TRBV2 | CATMGVGDSPLHF | TGTGCCACGATGGGGGTAGGAGATTCACCCCTCCACTTT
TRBD2 | NA | TRBJ2-5 | TRBV6-6 | CAAGRGGSQETQYF | TGTGCCGCAGGCCGCGGGGGGTCCCAAGAGACCCAGTACTTC
TRBD1 | NA | TRBJ2-3 | TRBV27 | CASRDRPLGTDTQYF | TGTGCCAGCAGGGACAGGCCCCTTGGCACAGATACGCAGTATTTT
NA | few | TRBJ2-5 | TRBV2 | CASRQETQYF | TGTGCCAGCAGGCAAGAGACCCAGTACTTC
TRBD1 | NA | TRBJ2-1 | TRBV9 | CASSPRQGSYNEQFF | TGTGCCAGCAGCCCCCGACAGGGCTCCTACAATGAGCAGTTCTTC
NA | NA | TRBJ1-1 | TRBV28 | CASSTPAGTEAFF | TGTGCCAGCAGCACCCCGGCCGGGACTGAAGCTTTCTTT
TRBD1 | NA | TRBJ2-7 | TRBV30 | CAWKTGTGTNEQYF | TGTGCCTGGAAGACCGGGACAGGGACCAACGAGCAGTACTTC
NA | NA | TRBJ2-7 | TRBV6-5 | CASSLGGGSYEQYF | TGTGCCAGCAGTTTGGGAGGGGGCTCCTACGAGCAGTACTTC
NA | NA | TRBJ2-7 | TRBV6-1 | CASCRVGSYEQYF | TGTGCCAGCTGCCGGGTCGGCTCCTACGAGCAGTACTTC